This TCR beta chain appears in the sequencing data of a study of blood T cell repertoires in COVID-19. Across the study: Researchers got acute and convalescent COVID-19 samples from the United States, Italy and Spain.

This CDR3 comprises 15 residues. V gave up 1 base and J gave up 5 bases; unmatched junction bases: 4. The germline CDR1 and CDR2 sequences are MNHEY and SVGAGI. How the authors handled the data: How many nucleated cells were present was estimated from reference gene primer amplification. TCRdb's table, derived via immunoSEQ multiplex PCR, lists solely in-frame clones and lacks some. V and J calls and clone size come straight from that table; D and trimming were deduced from the DNA. The sample has 130,000 to 150,000 clones, around nine tenths seen once. The chain uses TRBV6-5 and TRBJ2-2, with 7 bases identical to TRBD1. The sequenced sample was peripheral blood. The source of this sequence is a human donor in a cohort sampled during active COVID-19. CDR3 protein: CASSYFGTATGELFF. In DNA, the CDR3 is TGTGCCAGCAGTTACTTCGGGACAGCAACCGGGGAGCTGTTTTTT.